This T cell receptor (beta chain) was identified during a study of cytomegalovirus exposure and HLA in healthy donors. Study background: Earlier findings included 100 million to 130 million unique TCR beta sequences obtained from around 180 million T cells.

60 Vbeta and 13 Jbeta primers were used in PCR. Assay used: immunoSEQ multiplex PCR; TCRdb lists only in-frame clones, some missing. The repertoire includes about 150,000 clones, approximately 79% of them detected once, and 1.5% to 2% sits in the top ten. Worth noting for this clone: The antigen is unknown.

Germline V gives CDR1 SGHRS, CDR2 YFSETQ. The V gene end was trimmed by 0 bases and the J gene end by 4 bases; junction bases not matched to a gene: 4. CDR3 length equals 16 residues. Whole-study findings and limits: The authors later linked a missense DCLRE1C variant to TCR beta V- and J-gene trimming.

Sequenced sample: PBMCs. The chain carries TRBV5-1 and TRBJ2-2; the match to TRBD2 covers 9 bases. The receptor comes from a woman in her twenties or thirties in good health and CMV-seronegative. The CDR3, as DNA: TGCGCCAGCAGCTTGGTTAGCGGGGGATCCACCGGGGAGCTGTTTTTT. It translates to CASSLVSGGSTGELFF.